This TCR beta chain was recovered during a study of patients and donors after allogeneic stem cell transplantation. This CDR3 region has 14 residues. The V gene's germline CDR1 is SNHLY and CDR2 FYNNEI. J was trimmed by 8 bases and V by 3 bases; bases with no gene match: 6. The sample holds a few counts of this clonotype. In TCRdb, the RT-PCR reads were re-called with MiXCR into one record per CDR3 protein. This table has more than 850,000 distinct CDR3 sequences, about 20% appearing once. The material sequenced was blood, either unsorted or a sorted T cell fraction (not recorded which). The clonotype comes from a human donor who was either an allogeneic HSCT recipient or a stem cell or donor lymphocyte infusion donor (not recorded which). It is not recorded whose cells these are; they may come from a transplant donor. The V call is TRBV2, the J call TRBJ1-4; 7 nucleotides agree with TRBD1. The CDR3 region is CASSDVRGGEKLFF. The CDR3 nucleotides are TGTGCCAGCAGTGACGTCAGGGGGGGAGAAAAACTGTTTTTT.